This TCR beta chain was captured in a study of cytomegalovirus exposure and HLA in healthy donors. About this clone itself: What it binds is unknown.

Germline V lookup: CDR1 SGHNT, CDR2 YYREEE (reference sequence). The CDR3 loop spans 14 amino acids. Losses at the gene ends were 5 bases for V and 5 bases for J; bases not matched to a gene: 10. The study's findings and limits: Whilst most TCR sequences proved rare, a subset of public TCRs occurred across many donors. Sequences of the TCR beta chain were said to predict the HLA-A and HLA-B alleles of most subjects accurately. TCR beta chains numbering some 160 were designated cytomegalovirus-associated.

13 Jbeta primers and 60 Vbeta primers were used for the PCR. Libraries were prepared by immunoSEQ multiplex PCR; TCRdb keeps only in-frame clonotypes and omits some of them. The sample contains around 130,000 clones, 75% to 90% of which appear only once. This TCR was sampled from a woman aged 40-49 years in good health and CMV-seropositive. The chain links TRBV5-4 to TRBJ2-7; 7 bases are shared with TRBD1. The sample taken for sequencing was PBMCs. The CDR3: CASRPTPDRDEQYF. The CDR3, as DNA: TGTGCCAGCAGACCCACCCCCGACAGGGACGAGCAGTACTTC.